The rows below give T cell receptor beta chains drawn from one sample of a study of beta chain features in type 1 diabetes. Assay used: immunoSEQ multiplex PCR; TCRdb lists only in-frame clones, some missing. The sample has 220,000 or so clones, around 68% seen once. Sequenced material: naive CD4+ T cells from blood. The source of these receptors is a man between 25 and 39 years old in good health. Both conserved end residues are part of each CDR3. Each record gives: clone size, D gene, J gene, V gene, CDR3 DNA, CDR3 protein. The D gene is left open where the match is weak. Clone size is shown for a subset of rows, as once, few, many or a class of expanded clone.

>once|NA|TRBJ1-3|TRBV30
TGTGCCTGGAAGCGAGGGGCTGGAAACACCATATATTTT
CAWKRGAGNTIYF
>NA|NA|TRBJ2-6|TRBV7-9
TGTGCCAGCAGCTTATTTGTCTCTGGGGCCAACGTCCTGACTTTC
CASSLFVSGANVLTF
>NA|TRBD2|TRBJ2-7|TRBV29-1
TGCAGCGTTGGGGGTCTAGCGGGAGTTTACGAGCAGTACTTC
CSVGGLAGVYEQYF
>NA|NA|TRBJ2-7|TRBV28
TGTGCCAGCAGCCCCGTGAGCGGGTCCTCCTACGAGCAGTACTTC
CASSPVSGSSYEQYF
>NA|NA|TRBJ2-1|TRBV5-4
TGTGCCAGCAGCTTTCGAGGGCCGAGCTACAATGAGCAGTTCTTC
CASSFRGPSYNEQFF
>NA|TRBD2|TRBJ2-1|TRBV11-2
TGTGCCAGCAGTTCACAGCGGGGCGGGAACCGAGATGAGCAGTTCTTC
CASSSQRGGNRDEQFF
>few|TRBD1|TRBJ2-7|TRBV7-9
TGTGCCAGCAGCCTGACAGGGGCGTCCTACGAGCAGTACTTC
CASSLTGASYEQYF
>NA|NA|TRBJ1-5|TRBV7-2
TGTGCCAGCAGCTCTCCGGGTCGGGAGCCCCAGCATTTT
CASSSPGREPQHF
>NA|NA|TRBJ2-4|TRBV28
TGTGCCAGCAGCCCCTACTCAGGGTCCCGGGACATTCAGTACTTC
CASSPYSGSRDIQYF
>NA|NA|TRBJ2-5|TRBV30
TGTGCCTGGAGTGTACAGCTACAAGAGACCCAGTACTTC
CAWSVQLQETQYF
>NA|NA|TRBJ2-7|TRBV7-8
TGTGCCAGCAGCTTAAGTAGGCATCCCTACGAGCAGTACTTC
CASSLSRHPYEQYF
>NA|TRBD1|TRBJ2-7|TRBV6-5
TGTGCCAGCAGTCCGGGACAGGGACGCTACGAGCAGTACTTC
CASSPGQGRYEQYF
>NA|NA|TRBJ2-7|TRBV29-1
TGCAGCGTTTTAGCCCAGGGAGTGAGCGAGCAGTACTTC
CSVLAQGVSEQYF
>few|NA|TRBJ2-2|TRBV7-2
TGTGCCAGCAGCTTGGAGGCCCTGAACACCGGGGAGCTGTTTTTT
CASSLEALNTGELFF
>NA|NA|TRBJ2-1|TRBV2
TGTGCCAGCAGTTACTTAACCCAGTTCTTC
CASSYLTQFF
>few|NA|TRBJ2-1|TRBV5-1
TGCGCCAGCAGCCCGCCGGGGAGCGATGAGCAGTTCTTC
CASSPPGSDEQFF
>NA|NA|TRBJ2-6|TRBV7-9
TGTGCCAGCAGCTTTTCCTATTCTGGGGCCAACGTCCTGACTTTC
CASSFSYSGANVLTF
>NA|TRBD1|TRBJ2-1|TRBV18
TGTGCCAGCTCCGATGACAGGGGAAAGTTCTTC
CASSDDRGKFF
>few|NA|TRBJ2-7|TRBV5-1
TGCGCCAGCAGCTGGGGTGGGCAACCCGAGCAGTACTTC
CASSWGGQPEQYF
>once|NA|TRBJ2-7|TRBV20-1
TGCAGTGCAACGACAGGATACGAGCAGTACTTC
CSATTGYEQYF
>NA|NA|TRBJ1-4|TRBV7-2
TGTGCCAGCAGCGGCACAGGGCGACCTAATGAAAAACTGTTTTTT
CASSGTGRPNEKLFF
>few|TRBD1|TRBJ2-7|TRBV29-1
TGCAGCGTTGAGGACAGGCCGCGCTCCTACGAGCAGTACTTC
CSVEDRPRSYEQYF
>NA|NA|TRBJ2-6|TRBV11-2
TGTGCCAGCAGCCGCCGGAGAGACTCTGGGGCCAACGTCCTGACTTTC
CASSRRRDSGANVLTF
>NA|NA|TRBJ2-2|TRBV7-8
TGTGCCAGCAGCTTAGAGGTCGGGGTGAACACCGGGGAGCTGTTTTTT
CASSLEVGVNTGELFF
>NA|NA|TRBJ2-1|TRBV23-1
TGCGCCAGCAGTCATGGGGGTTCCTACAATGAGCAGTTCTTC
CASSHGGSYNEQFF
>NA|NA|TRBJ2-1|TRBV27
TGTGCCAGCAGCTTTTCAAGGCGGAATGAGCAGTTCTTC
CASSFSRRNEQFF
>NA|NA|TRBJ2-5|TRBV20-1
TGCAGTGCTTCTGCGGTCGAGACCCAGTACTTC
CSASAVETQYF
>NA|NA|TRBJ2-4|TRBV28
TGTGCCAGCTCCCCGGGGGTGAGGGACATTCAGTACTTC
CASSPGVRDIQYF
>NA|NA|TRBJ1-2|TRBV27
TGTGCCAGCAGTTTACGCCGCTGGGAAGGGAGCGGCTACACCTTC
CASSLRRWEGSGYTF
>NA|TRBD1|TRBJ2-1|TRBV10-3
TGTGCCATCAGCGGGACAGGGAAAAGCAATGAGCAGTTCTTC
CAISGTGKSNEQFF
>few|NA|TRBJ2-3|TRBV29-1
TGCAGCGTTGTGGCCGGGAACACAGATACGCAGTATTTT
CSVVAGNTDTQYF